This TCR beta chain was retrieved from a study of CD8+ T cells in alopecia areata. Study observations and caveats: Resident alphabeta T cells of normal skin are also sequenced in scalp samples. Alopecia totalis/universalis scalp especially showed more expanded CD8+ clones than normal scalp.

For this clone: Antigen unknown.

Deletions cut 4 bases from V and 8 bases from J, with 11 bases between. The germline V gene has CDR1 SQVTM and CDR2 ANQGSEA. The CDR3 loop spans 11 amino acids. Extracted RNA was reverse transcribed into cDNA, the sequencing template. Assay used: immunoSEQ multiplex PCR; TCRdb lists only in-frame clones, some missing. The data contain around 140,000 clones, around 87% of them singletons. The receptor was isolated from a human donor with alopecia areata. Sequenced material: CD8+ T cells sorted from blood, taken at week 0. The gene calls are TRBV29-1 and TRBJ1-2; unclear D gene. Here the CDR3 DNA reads TGCAGCGTTGGTTGTAGTGAGGGCTACACCTTC. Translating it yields CSVGCSEGYTF.